This T cell receptor (beta chain) was recorded in a study of T cell responses to AZD1222 COVID-19 vaccine. Background on the study: Second-dose intervals of approximately 4 or approximately 12 weeks were pooled.

Measured with immunoSEQ multiplex PCR; TCRdb has only the in-frame clones, and not every one. This table has about 120,000 clones, roughly nine tenths appearing once. This CDR3 is 15 amino acids long. Germline lookup yields CDR1 SGHNT and CDR2 YYREEE (reference sequence). The V end was cut by 3 bases, the J end by 3 bases, with 15 bases between. The sequence was obtained from an adult in good health. Source: peripheral blood, taken on day 0 of AZD1222 vaccination. The V call is TRBV5-4, the J call TRBJ1-1, with D perhaps matching TRBD1 (6 bases). This CDR3 is CASSSLGGYDTEAFF. The CDR3 nucleotides read TGTGCCAGCAGCTCCCTAGGGGGTTATGACACTGAAGCTTTCTTT.